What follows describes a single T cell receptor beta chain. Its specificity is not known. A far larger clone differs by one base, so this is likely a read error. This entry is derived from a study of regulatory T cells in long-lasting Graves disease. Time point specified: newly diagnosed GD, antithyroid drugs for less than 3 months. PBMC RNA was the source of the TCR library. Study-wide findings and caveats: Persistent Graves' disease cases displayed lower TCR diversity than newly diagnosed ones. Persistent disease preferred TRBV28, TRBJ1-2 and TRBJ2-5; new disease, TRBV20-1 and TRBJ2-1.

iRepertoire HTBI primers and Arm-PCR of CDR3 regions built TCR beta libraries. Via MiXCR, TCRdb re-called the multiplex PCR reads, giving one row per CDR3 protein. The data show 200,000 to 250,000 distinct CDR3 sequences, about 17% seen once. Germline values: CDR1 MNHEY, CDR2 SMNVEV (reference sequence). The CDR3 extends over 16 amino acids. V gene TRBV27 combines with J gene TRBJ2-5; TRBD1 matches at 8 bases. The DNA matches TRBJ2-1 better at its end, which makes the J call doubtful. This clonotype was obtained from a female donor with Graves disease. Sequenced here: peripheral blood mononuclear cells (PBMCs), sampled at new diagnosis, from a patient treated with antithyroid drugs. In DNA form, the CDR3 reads TGTGCCAGCAGTGATGTATCCCTCGACAGGGGAGATGAGCAGTTCTTC. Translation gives CASSDVSLDRGDEQFF.